This is a list of T cell receptor beta chains from one sample in a study of blood T cells in healthy people across ages. TCRdb fed the 5' RACE reads into MiXCR, producing one record per CDR3 protein. The repertoire consists of hundreds of thousands of distinct CDR3 sequences, with about half occurring once and the leading ten covering roughly 31%. The specimen sequenced was blood. The receptor set was obtained from a woman aged 55-69 years in good health. Each CDR3 is given with its conserved first and last residue. Each record gives: clone size, CDR3 length, J gene, V gene, D gene, CDR3 DNA, CDR3 protein. A D gene is named only where the DNA matches it firmly. The size of a clone is reported for some rows only, either as once, few or many, or as a class for expanded clones.

clone size: .; CDR3 length: 16; J gene: TRBJ2-2; V gene: TRBV12-3/TRBV12-4; D gene: TRBD1; CDR3 DNA: TGTGCCAGCAGAAAGATGACAGGGGCGAACACCGGGGAGCTGTTTTTT; CDR3 protein: CASRKMTGANTGELFF
clone size: .; CDR3 length: 12; J gene: TRBJ2-5; V gene: TRBV15; D gene: .; CDR3 DNA: TGTGCCACCAGCAGAGCCGGCAAGGCCCAGTACTTC; CDR3 protein: CATSRAGKAQYF
clone size: few; CDR3 length: 22; J gene: TRBJ2-3; V gene: TRBV10-3; D gene: TRBD2; CDR3 DNA: TGTGCCATCAGTGAAACCCCACCCCGGGGCCTAGCGGGAGTGTGGAGCACAGATACGCAGTATTTT; CDR3 protein: CAISETPPRGLAGVWSTDTQYF
clone size: .; CDR3 length: 13; J gene: TRBJ2-7; V gene: TRBV3-1; D gene: .; CDR3 DNA: TGTGCCAGCAGCCAGACCCTAGCGTCCGAGCAGTACTTC; CDR3 protein: CASSQTLASEQYF
clone size: once; CDR3 length: 14; J gene: TRBJ1-2; V gene: TRBV10-3; D gene: TRBD1; CDR3 DNA: TGTGCCATCAGCCGAACAGGGGCTAACTATGGCTACACCTTC; CDR3 protein: CAISRTGANYGYTF
clone size: .; CDR3 length: 11; J gene: TRBJ1-2; V gene: TRBV20-1; D gene: .; CDR3 DNA: TGCAGTGCTTCCTCAGGGTATGGCTACACCTTC; CDR3 protein: CSASSGYGYTF
clone size: few; CDR3 length: 14; J gene: TRBJ2-7; V gene: TRBV7-2; D gene: TRBD2; CDR3 DNA: TGTGCCAGCAGCTTAGGGGAGGGGAGCCACGAGCAGTACTTC; CDR3 protein: CASSLGEGSHEQYF
clone size: few; CDR3 length: 14; J gene: TRBJ1-2; V gene: TRBV7-2; D gene: .; CDR3 DNA: TGTGCCAGCAGCTCCCCGGGTCACCCCTATGGCTACACCTTC; CDR3 protein: CASSSPGHPYGYTF
clone size: .; CDR3 length: 16; J gene: TRBJ2-4; V gene: TRBV5-5; D gene: TRBD2; CDR3 DNA: TGTGCCAGCAGTGAAGCGGGATACGGAGCCAAAAACATTCAGTACTTC; CDR3 protein: CASSEAGYGAKNIQYF
clone size: few; CDR3 length: 15; J gene: TRBJ1-2; V gene: TRBV15; D gene: .; CDR3 DNA: TGTGCCACAAGCCCAGGGGACCTAAACCTTTATGGCTACACCTTC; CDR3 protein: CATSPGDLNLYGYTF
clone size: .; CDR3 length: 15; J gene: TRBJ2-7; V gene: TRBV7-8; D gene: .; CDR3 DNA: TGTGCCAGCAGCGGCGGACAGGGAGGGACCTACGAGCAGTACTTC; CDR3 protein: CASSGGQGGTYEQYF
clone size: few; CDR3 length: 11; J gene: TRBJ1-2; V gene: TRBV28; D gene: .; CDR3 DNA: TGTGCCAGCAACGGGTGGAATGGCTACACCTTC; CDR3 protein: CASNGWNGYTF
clone size: .; CDR3 length: 15; J gene: TRBJ1-1; V gene: TRBV10-3; D gene: .; CDR3 DNA: TGTGCCATCAGTGAGTTGGGCCCCCGAGGAACTGAAGCTTTCTTT; CDR3 protein: CAISELGPRGTEAFF
clone size: .; CDR3 length: 11; J gene: TRBJ1-1; V gene: TRBV29-1; D gene: .; CDR3 DNA: TGCAGCTTTTGGTGGGCAACTGAAGCTTTCTTT; CDR3 protein: CSFWWATEAFF
clone size: few; CDR3 length: 14; J gene: TRBJ2-3; V gene: TRBV6-2/TRBV6-3; D gene: TRBD2; CDR3 DNA: TGTGCCAGCAGTTACTCAGGGACTAGCGGATCGCAGTATTTT; CDR3 protein: CASSYSGTSGSQYF
clone size: few; CDR3 length: 15; J gene: TRBJ2-1; V gene: TRBV20-1; D gene: .; CDR3 DNA: TGCAGTGCCCCATCCCGAAAAGGCTCCTACAATGAGCAGTTCTTC; CDR3 protein: CSAPSRKGSYNEQFF
clone size: .; CDR3 length: 13; J gene: TRBJ1-1; V gene: TRBV10-3; D gene: .; CDR3 DNA: TGTGCCATCAGTGCCTCCAGGGATGCTGAAGCTTTCTTT; CDR3 protein: CAISASRDAEAFF
clone size: .; CDR3 length: 13; J gene: TRBJ2-1; V gene: TRBV29-1; D gene: .; CDR3 DNA: TGCAGCGTTGAAACAGGACACCGCAATGAGCAGTTCTTC; CDR3 protein: CSVETGHRNEQFF
clone size: .; CDR3 length: 16; J gene: TRBJ2-3; V gene: TRBV6-2/TRBV6-3; D gene: TRBD1; CDR3 DNA: TGTGCCAGCAGTTCACCCGGGACAGAAATCACAGATACGCAGTATTTT; CDR3 protein: CASSSPGTEITDTQYF
clone size: .; CDR3 length: 13; J gene: TRBJ2-7; V gene: TRBV27; D gene: .; CDR3 DNA: TGTGCCAGCAGTCCCTCAACAGACTACGAGCAGTACTTC; CDR3 protein: CASSPSTDYEQYF
clone size: .; CDR3 length: 14; J gene: TRBJ2-7; V gene: TRBV4-2; D gene: TRBD2; CDR3 DNA: TGTGCCAGCAGCGACGCTAGCGGGAGCAATGAGCAGTACTTC; CDR3 protein: CASSDASGSNEQYF
clone size: .; CDR3 length: 15; J gene: TRBJ2-7; V gene: TRBV6-2/TRBV6-3; D gene: TRBD1; CDR3 DNA: TGTGCCAGCAGTTACTTAACACAGGGGCTCTACGAGCAGTACTTC; CDR3 protein: CASSYLTQGLYEQYF
clone size: few; CDR3 length: 15; J gene: TRBJ2-7; V gene: TRBV7-2; D gene: .; CDR3 DNA: TGTGCCAGCAGCTTTCGCGGGGGCTCCTACAATGAGCAGTACTTC; CDR3 protein: CASSFRGGSYNEQYF
clone size: .; CDR3 length: 14; J gene: TRBJ1-1; V gene: TRBV18; D gene: .; CDR3 DNA: TGTGCCGGCTCACCGGGCAGGGAAGGCACTGAAGCTTTCTTT; CDR3 protein: CAGSPGREGTEAFF
clone size: .; CDR3 length: 13; J gene: TRBJ2-1; V gene: TRBV29-1; D gene: .; CDR3 DNA: TGCAGCGTCGGTCGGCAGGGAAACAATGAGCAGTTCTTC; CDR3 protein: CSVGRQGNNEQFF
clone size: .; CDR3 length: 12; J gene: TRBJ1-1; V gene: TRBV7-2; D gene: .; CDR3 DNA: TGTGCCAGCAGCCGACAGCAACGAGAAGCTTTCTTT; CDR3 protein: CASSRQQREAFF
clone size: .; CDR3 length: 16; J gene: TRBJ2-7; V gene: TRBV3-1; D gene: .; CDR3 DNA: TGTGCCAGCAGCCCATTTTTGGGGTTATTTACCTACGAGCAGTACTTC; CDR3 protein: CASSPFLGLFTYEQYF
clone size: .; CDR3 length: 14; J gene: TRBJ2-2; V gene: TRBV7-9; D gene: TRBD1; CDR3 DNA: TGTGCCAGCATCGTAGGGGGCAACACCGGGGAGCTGTTTTTT; CDR3 protein: CASIVGGNTGELFF
clone size: many; CDR3 length: 15; J gene: TRBJ2-7; V gene: TRBV7-6; D gene: .; CDR3 DNA: TGTGCCAGCAGCCGCGAGGGGACGATTTCCTACGAGCAGTACTTC; CDR3 protein: CASSREGTISYEQYF
clone size: .; CDR3 length: 14; J gene: TRBJ2-2; V gene: TRBV7-9; D gene: .; CDR3 DNA: TGTGCCAGCAGCTCCAACCCCAGCACCGGGGAGCTGTTTTTT; CDR3 protein: CASSSNPSTGELFF
clone size: once; CDR3 length: 15; J gene: TRBJ1-1; V gene: TRBV4-3; D gene: .; CDR3 DNA: TGCGCCAGCAGCCTTACGGGGGCAGGGCCCACTGAAGCTTTCTTT; CDR3 protein: CASSLTGAGPTEAFF
clone size: .; CDR3 length: 14; J gene: TRBJ1-4; V gene: TRBV5-4; D gene: .; CDR3 DNA: TGTGCCAGCAGCTTGGCAGGGAGCGAGGAAAAACTGTTTTTT; CDR3 protein: CASSLAGSEEKLFF
clone size: .; CDR3 length: 15; J gene: TRBJ2-5; V gene: TRBV7-2; D gene: TRBD1; CDR3 DNA: TGTGCCAGCTGCTACCGGGACAGGGTTCCAGAGACCCAGTACTTC; CDR3 protein: CASCYRDRVPETQYF
clone size: many; CDR3 length: 14; J gene: TRBJ2-7; V gene: TRBV11-2; D gene: TRBD2; CDR3 DNA: TGTGCCAGCAGCCGGACTAGCACCTCGTACGAGCAGTACTTC; CDR3 protein: CASSRTSTSYEQYF
clone size: .; CDR3 length: 15; J gene: TRBJ1-2; V gene: TRBV27; D gene: TRBD1; CDR3 DNA: TGTGCCAGCCACAGTGGCAGGGGGTTCAGCTATGGCTACACCTTC; CDR3 protein: CASHSGRGFSYGYTF
clone size: .; CDR3 length: 14; J gene: TRBJ1-2; V gene: TRBV28; D gene: TRBD1; CDR3 DNA: TGTGCCAGCAGTAACCCGGACAGGGAAGGGAGCTACACCTTC; CDR3 protein: CASSNPDREGSYTF
clone size: few; CDR3 length: 15; J gene: TRBJ2-4; V gene: TRBV7-3; D gene: TRBD1; CDR3 DNA: TGTGCCAGCAGCTTATCGAAGGGGGCAGGGGACATTCAGTACTTC; CDR3 protein: CASSLSKGAGDIQYF
clone size: .; CDR3 length: 15; J gene: TRBJ1-1; V gene: TRBV6-4; D gene: .; CDR3 DNA: TGTGCCACCAGGAGGACTGAACGCATGAACACTGAAGCTTTCTTT; CDR3 protein: CATRRTERMNTEAFF
clone size: few; CDR3 length: 16; J gene: TRBJ2-1; V gene: TRBV20-1; D gene: .; CDR3 DNA: TGCAGTGTGGTTGTAGGCAGAGCGGGCCCTTACAATGAGCAGTTCTTC; CDR3 protein: CSVVVGRAGPYNEQFF
clone size: .; CDR3 length: 12; J gene: TRBJ1-2; V gene: TRBV29-1; D gene: .; CDR3 DNA: TGCAGTACAGAGCGCGGGGACTATGGCTACACCTTC; CDR3 protein: CSTERGDYGYTF
clone size: .; CDR3 length: 15; J gene: TRBJ2-5; V gene: TRBV27; D gene: TRBD2; CDR3 DNA: TGTGCCAGCAGGCTAGCGGGGAACCCACAAGGGACCCAGTACTTC; CDR3 protein: CASRLAGNPQGTQYF
clone size: once; CDR3 length: 12; J gene: TRBJ1-2; V gene: TRBV6-2/TRBV6-3; D gene: .; CDR3 DNA: TGTGCCAGCAGTTTTGAGTCCCGCGGCTACACCTTC; CDR3 protein: CASSFESRGYTF